Listed here are 13 T cell receptor beta chains from one sample, sequenced in a study of cytomegalovirus exposure and HLA in healthy donors (dated by TCRdb to about 2017). Receptor amplification or capture employed the immunoSEQ multiplex PCR assay. For the multiplex PCR, a mixture combining 60 forward primers for TCR Vbeta segments and 13 reverse primers for TCR Jbeta segments was used. TCRdb's version of the immuneACCESS table is confined to in-frame rearrangements and falls short of the full clone set. An unresolved V gene accounts for under half of the shortfall where checked; the remainder is of unknown origin. The sample table records about 82,000 clones; about 77% of these occur just once. In total, the top ten clones hold about 3.5% of the sample. The sequenced sample consisted of PBMCs. All receptors come from a man aged 45-65 years in good health and CMV-seronegative.

The rearrangement uses TRBV28 and TRBJ2-2; TRBD1 matches 8 bases. Germline V gives CDR1 MDHEN, CDR2 SYDVKM. J gave up 3 bases and V 6 bases, and 6 bases lay outside the gene matches. The CDR3 contains 15 residues. CDR3 loop: CASRTPGGDTGELFF. CDR3 bases: TGTGCCAGCAGGACTCCAGGGGGCGACACCGGGGAGCTGTTTTTT.

This clone was observed a few times. Other DNA sequences in this specimen translate into the identical CDR3. The chain has TRBV7-9 and TRBJ2-3; weak D call: TRBD2 (7 bases). V gave up 0 bases and J gave up 1 base, with 11 bases separating them. CDR1 and CDR2 from the germline V gene are SEHNR and FQNEAQ (reference sequence). CDR3 length: 16 residues. The CDR3 DNA follows: TGTGCCAGCAGCTTAGCGCTAGGGGGGGGCACAGATACGCAGTATTTT. Encoded protein: CASSLALGGGTDTQYF. Full variable domain (remainder filled in from reference TRBV7-9 and TRBJ2-3): DTGVSQNPRHKITKRGQNVTFRCDPISEHNRLYWYRQTLGQGPEFLTYFQNEAQLEKSRLLSDRFSAERPKGSFSTLEIQRTEQGDSAMYLCASSLALGGGTDTQYFGPGTRLTVL.

V is TRBV6-5 and J is TRBJ2-7; TRBD2 is a possible D gene (6 bases). The CDR3 is 14 residues long. CDR1 MNHEY and CDR2 SVGAGI come from the germline V gene. Trimming stripped 5 bases from V and 3 bases from J, with 14 bases between. The DNA for the CDR3 is TGTGCCAGCAGTAAAGGGGCGGGGAACTACGAGCAGTACTTC. Translation: CASSKGAGNYEQYF.

The rearrangement uses TRBV5-1 and TRBJ2-7, with D perhaps matching TRBD1 (5 bases). Germline values: CDR1 SGHRS, CDR2 YFSETQ. V was trimmed by 0 bases and J by 4 bases, leaving 8 bases between them. The CDR3 covers 13 residues. CDR3 DNA: TGCGCCAGCAGCTTGGATCAGGGTTACGAGCAGTACTTC. Translating it yields CASSLDQGYEQYF. Filled out from reference TRBV5-1 and TRBJ2-7, the complete variable domain reads KAGVTQTPRYLIKTRGQQVTLSCSPISGHRSVSWYQQTPGQGLQFLFEYFSETQRNKGNFPGRFSGRQFSNSRSEMNVSTLELGDSALYLCASSLDQGYEQYFGPGTRLTVT.

There are a few counts of this clone. The chain uses TRBV6-5 and TRBJ1-1, with a weak D call TRBD1 (6 bases). The CDR3 runs to 13 residues. V gave up 5 bases and J gave up 4 bases, with 11 bases separating them. Germline V gene sequence: CDR1 MNHEY, CDR2 SVGAGI. The CDR3 DNA sequence: TGTGCCAGCAGTCAACAGGGTTTCACTGAAGCTTTCTTT. As protein: CASSQQGFTEAFF.

V is TRBV30 and J is TRBJ1-4; 9 positions agree with TRBD1. The CDR3 extends over 17 amino acids. The ends lost 3 bases at V and 7 bases at J; junction bases unmatched: 15. Germline V gene sequence: CDR1 GTSNPN, CDR2 SVGIG (reference sequence). Here the CDR3 DNA reads TGTGCCTGGAGGAGACAGTCATACAGGGGGCGCGGTGAAAAACTGTTTTTT. This encodes CAWRRQSYRGRGEKLFF.

There are a few counts of this clone. The chain is built from TRBV7-3 and TRBJ1-1; TRBD1 aligns across 7 bases. Germline-derived CDR1 and CDR2 are SGHTA and FQGTGA. The CDR3 covers 15 residues. The J segment lost 1 base and the V segment lost 7 bases, leaving 9 bases of the junction unmatched. CDR3 loop: CASTPGQSANTEAFF. The CDR3 coding sequence is TGTGCCAGCACCCCGGGACAGAGTGCGAACACTGAAGCTTTCTTT.

This sequence joins TRBV2 and TRBJ1-6; 7 bases line up with TRBD1. The CDR3 length is 15 residues. J gave up 3 bases and V 6 bases, and 5 bases lay outside the gene matches. Germline V gene data show CDR1 as SNHLY and CDR2 as FYNNEI. CDR3 DNA sequence: TGTGCCAGCAGCAGTCGACAGGGCTATAATTCACCCCTCCACTTT. Amino acids: CASSSRQGYNSPLHF.

The chain couples TRBV27 to TRBJ2-5, with TRBD2 identical over 7 bases. The J segment lost 3 bases and the V segment lost 7 bases, leaving 17 bases of the junction unmatched. Germline assignment: CDR1 MNHEY and CDR2 SMNVEV (reference sequence). This CDR3 contains 17 residues. CDR3 amino acids: CASTPYQGGGLKETQYF. Written as DNA, the CDR3 is TGTGCCAGCACCCCCTACCAGGGCGGGGGTCTTAAAGAGACCCAGTACTTC.

In its sample, this clone was seen once. The DNA of the CDR3 is TGTGCCAGCAGCCTCCGGGACAGGTATTATGGCTACACCTTC. This gives the protein CASSLRDRYYGYTF. The chain has TRBV14 and TRBJ1-2, with 8 positions matching TRBD1. Germline lookup yields CDR1 SGHDN and CDR2 FVKESK. The CDR3 consists of 14 residues. J was trimmed by 5 bases and V by 4 bases; bases with no gene match: 6.

CDR3 nucleotides: TGCGCCAGCAGCCCAAAGGACAGGGACGGCACAGATACGCAGTATTTT. This sequence encodes CASSPKDRDGTDTQYF. V gene TRBV4-1 combines with J gene TRBJ2-3; 8 positions agree with TRBD1. Trimming cost V 4 bases and J 1 base; bases outside gene matches: 7. This CDR3 is built from 16 residues. Germline V CDR1 and CDR2: MGHRA, YSYEKL.

This rearrangement joins TRBV2 to TRBJ2-7; no clear D. This CDR3 spans 12 amino acids. V shed 5 bases and J shed 3 bases, with 8 bases lying between them. Germline loops: CDR1 SNHLY, CDR2 FYNNEI. CDR3 protein: CASSKRSYEQYF. CDR3 coding DNA: TGTGCCAGCAGTAAGAGGAGCTACGAGCAGTACTTC.

The chain has TRBV5-1 and TRBJ2-1; 7 positions agree with TRBD2. Germline CDR1 reads SGHRS; CDR2 reads YFSETQ. CDR3 size: 15 residues. With 3 bases clipped from V and 4 bases from J, the junction kept 7 bases outside the gene matches. The CDR3 bases are TGCGCCAGCAGCTCCGGTGGTAGCGGGTACAATGAGCAGTTCTTC. As protein: CASSSGGSGYNEQFF.